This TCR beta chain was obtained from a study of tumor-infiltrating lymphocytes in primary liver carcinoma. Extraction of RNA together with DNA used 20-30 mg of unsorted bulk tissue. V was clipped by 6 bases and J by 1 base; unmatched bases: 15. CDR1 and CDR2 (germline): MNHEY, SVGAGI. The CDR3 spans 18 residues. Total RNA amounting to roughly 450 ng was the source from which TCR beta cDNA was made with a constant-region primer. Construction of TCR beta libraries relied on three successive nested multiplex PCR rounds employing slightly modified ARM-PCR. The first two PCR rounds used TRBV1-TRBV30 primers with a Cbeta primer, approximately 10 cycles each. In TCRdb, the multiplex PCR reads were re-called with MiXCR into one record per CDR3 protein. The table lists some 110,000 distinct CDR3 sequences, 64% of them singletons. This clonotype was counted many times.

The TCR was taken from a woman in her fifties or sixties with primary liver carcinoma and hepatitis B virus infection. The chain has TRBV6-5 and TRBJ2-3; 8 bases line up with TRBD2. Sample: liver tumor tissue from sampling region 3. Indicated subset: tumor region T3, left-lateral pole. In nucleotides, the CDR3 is TGTGCCAGCAGCTCGGGATTGTATAGCGGGGCGGGCACAGATACGCAGTATTTT. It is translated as CASSSGLYSGAGTDTQYF.